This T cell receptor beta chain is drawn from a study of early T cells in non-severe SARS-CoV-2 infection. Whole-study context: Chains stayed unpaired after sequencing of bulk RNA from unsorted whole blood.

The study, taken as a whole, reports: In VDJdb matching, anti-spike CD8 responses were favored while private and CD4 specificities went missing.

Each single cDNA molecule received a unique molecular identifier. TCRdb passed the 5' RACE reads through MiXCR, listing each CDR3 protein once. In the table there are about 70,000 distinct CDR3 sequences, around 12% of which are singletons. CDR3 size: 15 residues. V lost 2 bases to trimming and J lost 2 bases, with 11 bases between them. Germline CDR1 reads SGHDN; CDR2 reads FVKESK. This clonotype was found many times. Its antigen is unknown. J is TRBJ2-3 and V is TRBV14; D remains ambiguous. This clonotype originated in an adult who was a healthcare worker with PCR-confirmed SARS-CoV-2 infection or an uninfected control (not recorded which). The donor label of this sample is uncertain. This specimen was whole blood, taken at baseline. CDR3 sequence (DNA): TGTGCCAGCAGCCAAATTCCAAGACCCACAGATACGCAGTATTTT. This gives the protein CASSQIPRPTDTQYF.